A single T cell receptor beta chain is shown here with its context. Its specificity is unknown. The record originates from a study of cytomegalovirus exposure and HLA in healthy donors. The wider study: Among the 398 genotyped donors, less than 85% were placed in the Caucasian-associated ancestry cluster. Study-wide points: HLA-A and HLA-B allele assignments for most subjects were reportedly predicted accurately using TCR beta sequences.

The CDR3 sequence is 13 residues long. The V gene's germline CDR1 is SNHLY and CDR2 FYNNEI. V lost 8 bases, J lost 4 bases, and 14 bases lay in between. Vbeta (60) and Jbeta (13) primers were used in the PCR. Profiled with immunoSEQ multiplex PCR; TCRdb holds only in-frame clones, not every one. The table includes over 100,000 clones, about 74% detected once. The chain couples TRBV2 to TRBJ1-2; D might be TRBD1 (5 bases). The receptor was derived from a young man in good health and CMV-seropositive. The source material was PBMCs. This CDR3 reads CASAGRNVYGYTF. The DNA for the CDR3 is TGTGCCAGCGCGGGGCGTAATGTCTATGGCTACACCTTC.